This T cell receptor (beta chain) was identified in a study of CD8 T cells in Susac syndrome. About the research overall: Each patient with Susac syndrome, at the time of blood draw, was therapy-naive, on corticosteroids, or on intravenous immunoglobulin alone.

Sequencing of TCR beta, carried out with a high-throughput approach, was applied to CD8+ and CD4+ T cells from the blood. Random hexamers were used to reverse transcribe the RNA input (about 0.45 to 1 ug). immunoSEQ multiplex PCR amplified TCR beta CDR3 across 54 Vbeta, 13 Jbeta. MiXCR, run by TCRdb on the immunoSEQ multiplex PCR reads, gives a single entry per CDR3 protein. This table holds tens of thousands of distinct CDR3 sequences, 93% found once. The CDR3 spans 17 residues. Germline CDR1 is SEHNR and CDR2 is FQNEAQ (reference sequence). The junction had 5 bases not matched to a gene; V was cut back by 4 bases and J by 0 bases.

The sequence was collected from a human donor with Susac syndrome. This rearrangement joins TRBV7-9 to TRBJ2-5, with 13 bases aligning to TRBD2. Sequenced sample: CD4+ T cells from PBMCs. The CDR3 DNA follows: TGTGCCAGCAGCTGGGGACTAGCGGGGATTCACCAAGAGACCCAGTACTTC. Amino acids: CASSWGLAGIHQETQYF.